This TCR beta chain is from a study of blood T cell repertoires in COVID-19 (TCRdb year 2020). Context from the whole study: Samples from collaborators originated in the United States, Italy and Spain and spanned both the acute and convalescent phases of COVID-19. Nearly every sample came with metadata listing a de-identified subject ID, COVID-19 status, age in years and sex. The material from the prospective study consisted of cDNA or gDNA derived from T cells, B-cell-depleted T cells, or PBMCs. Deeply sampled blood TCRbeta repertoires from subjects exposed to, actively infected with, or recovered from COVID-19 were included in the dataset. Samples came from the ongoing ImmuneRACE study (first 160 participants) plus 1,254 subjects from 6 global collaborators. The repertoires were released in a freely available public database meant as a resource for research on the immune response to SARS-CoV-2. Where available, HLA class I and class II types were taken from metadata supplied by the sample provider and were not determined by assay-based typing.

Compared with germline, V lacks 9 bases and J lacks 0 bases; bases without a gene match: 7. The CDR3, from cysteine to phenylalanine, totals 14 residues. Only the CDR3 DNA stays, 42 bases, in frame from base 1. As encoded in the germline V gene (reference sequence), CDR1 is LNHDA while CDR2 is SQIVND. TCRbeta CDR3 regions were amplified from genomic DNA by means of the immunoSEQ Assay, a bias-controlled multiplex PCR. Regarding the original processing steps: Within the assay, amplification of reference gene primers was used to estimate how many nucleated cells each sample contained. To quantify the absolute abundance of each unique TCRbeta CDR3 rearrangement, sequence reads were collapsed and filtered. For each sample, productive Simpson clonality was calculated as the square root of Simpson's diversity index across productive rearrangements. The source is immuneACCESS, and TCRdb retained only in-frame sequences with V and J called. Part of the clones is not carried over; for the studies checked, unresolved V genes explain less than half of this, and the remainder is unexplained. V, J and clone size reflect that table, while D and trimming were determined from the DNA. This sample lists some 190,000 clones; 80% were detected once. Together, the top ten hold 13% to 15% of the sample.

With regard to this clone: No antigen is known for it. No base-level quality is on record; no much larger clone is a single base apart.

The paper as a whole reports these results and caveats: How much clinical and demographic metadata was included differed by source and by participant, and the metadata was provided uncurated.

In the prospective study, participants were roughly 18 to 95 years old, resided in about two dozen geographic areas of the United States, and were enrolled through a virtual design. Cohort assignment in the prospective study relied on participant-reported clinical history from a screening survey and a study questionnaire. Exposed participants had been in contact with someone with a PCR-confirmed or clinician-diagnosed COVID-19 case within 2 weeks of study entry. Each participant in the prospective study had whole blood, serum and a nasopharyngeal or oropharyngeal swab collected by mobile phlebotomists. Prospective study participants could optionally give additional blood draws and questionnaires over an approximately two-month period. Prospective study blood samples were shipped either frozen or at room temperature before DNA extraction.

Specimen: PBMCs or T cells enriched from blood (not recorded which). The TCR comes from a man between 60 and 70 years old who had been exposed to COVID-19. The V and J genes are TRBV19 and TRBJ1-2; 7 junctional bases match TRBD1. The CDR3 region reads CASRGDRTNYGYTF. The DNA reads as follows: TGTGCCAGCAGGGGGGACAGAACTAACTATGGCTACACCTTC.